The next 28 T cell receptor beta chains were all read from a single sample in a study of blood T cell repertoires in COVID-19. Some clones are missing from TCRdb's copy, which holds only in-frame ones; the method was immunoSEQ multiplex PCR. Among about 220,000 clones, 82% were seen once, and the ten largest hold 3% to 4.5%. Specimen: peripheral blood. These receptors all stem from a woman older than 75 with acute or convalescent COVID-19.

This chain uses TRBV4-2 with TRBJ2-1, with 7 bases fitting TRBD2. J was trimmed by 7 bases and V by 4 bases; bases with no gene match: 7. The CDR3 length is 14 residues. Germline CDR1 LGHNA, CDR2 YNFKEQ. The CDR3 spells CASSLTRLANEQFF. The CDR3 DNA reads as TGTGCCAGCAGCCTGACGAGACTAGCAAATGAGCAGTTCTTC.

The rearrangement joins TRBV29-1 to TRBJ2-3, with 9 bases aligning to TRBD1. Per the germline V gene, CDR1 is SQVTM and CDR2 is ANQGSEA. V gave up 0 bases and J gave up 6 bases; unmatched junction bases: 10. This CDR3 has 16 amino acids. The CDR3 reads CSVEDTGQGGSDTQYF. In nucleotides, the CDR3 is TGCAGCGTTGAAGATACGGGACAGGGAGGGTCTGATACGCAGTATTTT.

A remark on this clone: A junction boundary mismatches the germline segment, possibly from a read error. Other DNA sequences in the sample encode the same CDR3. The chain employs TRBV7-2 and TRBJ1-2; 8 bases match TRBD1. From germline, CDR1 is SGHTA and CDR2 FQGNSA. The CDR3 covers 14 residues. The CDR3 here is CASSFGRGRRGYTF. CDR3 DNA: TGTGCCAGCAGCTTCGGCAGGGGGCGAAGGGGCTACACTTTC.

The CDR3 DNA sequence: TGTGCCAGCACCAGACAGAGCTATTTCACCGGGGAGCTGTTTTTT. Translation gives CASTRQSYFTGELFF. The rearrangement links TRBV2 to TRBJ2-2; weak D call: TRBD1 (5 bases). CDR3 size: 15 residues. Trimming cost V 7 bases and J 4 bases, with 16 bases left between them. Germline V gene lookup returns CDR1 SNHLY and CDR2 FYNNEI.

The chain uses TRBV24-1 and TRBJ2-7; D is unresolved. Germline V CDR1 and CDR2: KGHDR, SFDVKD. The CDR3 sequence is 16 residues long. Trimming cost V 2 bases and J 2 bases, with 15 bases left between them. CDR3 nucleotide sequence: TGTGCCACCAGTGATTCGACAAGGTATACGACCTACGAGCAGTACTTC. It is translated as CATSDSTRYTTYEQYF.

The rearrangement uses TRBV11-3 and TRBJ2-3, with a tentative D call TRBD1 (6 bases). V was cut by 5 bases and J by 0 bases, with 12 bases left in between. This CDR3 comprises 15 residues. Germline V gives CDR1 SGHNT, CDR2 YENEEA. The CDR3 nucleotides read TGTGCCAGCAGCGCCCGAACAGGGAGCACAGATACGCAGTATTTT. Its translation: CASSARTGSTDTQYF.

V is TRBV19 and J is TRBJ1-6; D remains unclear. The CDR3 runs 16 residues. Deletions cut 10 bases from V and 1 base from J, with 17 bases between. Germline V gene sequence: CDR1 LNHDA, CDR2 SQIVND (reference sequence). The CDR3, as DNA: TGTGCCACGCGAGAGGTTGGTGGTTCCTATAATTCACCCCTCCACTTT. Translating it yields CATREVGGSYNSPLHF.

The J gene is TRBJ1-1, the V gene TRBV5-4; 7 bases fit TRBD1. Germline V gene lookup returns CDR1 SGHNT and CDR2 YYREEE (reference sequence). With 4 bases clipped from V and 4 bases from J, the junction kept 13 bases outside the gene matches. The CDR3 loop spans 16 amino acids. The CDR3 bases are TGTGCCAGCAGCCCGGAGGGGGCACGGGTCGGCACTGAAGCTTTCTTT. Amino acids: CASSPEGARVGTEAFF.

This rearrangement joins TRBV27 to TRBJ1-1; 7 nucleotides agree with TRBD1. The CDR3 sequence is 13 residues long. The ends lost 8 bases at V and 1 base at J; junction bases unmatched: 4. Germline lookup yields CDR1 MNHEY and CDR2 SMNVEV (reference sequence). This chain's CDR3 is CASAGQTNTEAFF. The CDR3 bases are TGTGCCAGCGCGGGACAGACGAACACTGAAGCTTTCTTT.

CDR3 region: CASSQAGLTTNEKLFF. Written as DNA, the CDR3 is TGCGCCAGCAGCCAAGCAGGGTTGACAACTAATGAAAAACTGTTTTTT. The V call is TRBV4-3, the J call TRBJ1-4, with D possibly matching TRBD1 (5 bases). The length of the CDR3 is 16 residues. The germline V gene has CDR1 LGHNA and CDR2 YSLEER. Trimming took off 1 base at V and 0 bases at J, with 9 bases between the two ends.

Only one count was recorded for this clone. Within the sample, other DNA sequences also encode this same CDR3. CDR3 region: CASSLRTDYGYTF. CDR3 nucleotides: TGCGCCAGCAGCTTGAGGACAGACTATGGCTACACCTTC. The J gene is TRBJ1-2, the V gene TRBV5-1; TRBD1 might be the D (6 bases). Germline V gene data show CDR1 as SGHRS and CDR2 as YFSETQ. Trimming left V 1 base short and J 3 bases short, with 7 bases between. This CDR3 comprises 13 residues. The whole variable domain, filled in from reference TRBV5-1 and TRBJ1-2, reads KAGVTQTPRYLIKTRGQQVTLSCSPISGHRSVSWYQQTPGQGLQFLFEYFSETQRNKGNFPGRFSGRQFSNSRSEMNVSTLELGDSALYLCASSLRTDYGYTFGSGTRLTVV.

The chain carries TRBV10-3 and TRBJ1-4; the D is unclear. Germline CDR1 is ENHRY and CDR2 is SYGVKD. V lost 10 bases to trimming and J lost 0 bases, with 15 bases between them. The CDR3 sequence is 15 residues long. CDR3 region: CATQRDKATNEKLFF. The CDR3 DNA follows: TGTGCCACCCAGAGGGATAAGGCAACTAATGAAAAACTGTTTTTT.

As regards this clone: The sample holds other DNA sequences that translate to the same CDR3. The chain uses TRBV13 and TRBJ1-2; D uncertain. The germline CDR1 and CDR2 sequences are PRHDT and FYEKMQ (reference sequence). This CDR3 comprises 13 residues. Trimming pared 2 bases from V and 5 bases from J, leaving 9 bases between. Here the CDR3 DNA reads TGTGCCAGCAGCTTACAGGCGGGATATGGCTACACCTTC. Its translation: CASSLQAGYGYTF.

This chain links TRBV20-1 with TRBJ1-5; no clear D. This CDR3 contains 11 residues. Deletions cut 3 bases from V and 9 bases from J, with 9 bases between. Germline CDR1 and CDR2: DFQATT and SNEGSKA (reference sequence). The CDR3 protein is CSASFGRPQHF. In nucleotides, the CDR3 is TGCAGTGCTAGTTTCGGTCGGCCCCAGCATTTT.

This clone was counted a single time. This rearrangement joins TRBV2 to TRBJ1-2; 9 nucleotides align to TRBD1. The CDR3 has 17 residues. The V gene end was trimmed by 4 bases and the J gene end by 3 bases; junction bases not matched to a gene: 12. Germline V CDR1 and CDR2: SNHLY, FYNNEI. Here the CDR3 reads CASSVRTGVAQYYGYTF. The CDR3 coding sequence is TGTGCCAGCAGTGTTCGGACAGGGGTGGCGCAGTACTATGGCTACACCTTC.

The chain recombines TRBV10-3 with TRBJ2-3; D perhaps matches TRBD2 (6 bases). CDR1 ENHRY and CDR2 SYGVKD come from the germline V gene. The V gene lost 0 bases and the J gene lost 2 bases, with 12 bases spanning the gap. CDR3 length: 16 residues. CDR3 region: CAISESQGGYTDTQYF. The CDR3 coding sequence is TGTGCCATCAGTGAGTCGCAGGGAGGTTACACAGATACGCAGTATTTT.

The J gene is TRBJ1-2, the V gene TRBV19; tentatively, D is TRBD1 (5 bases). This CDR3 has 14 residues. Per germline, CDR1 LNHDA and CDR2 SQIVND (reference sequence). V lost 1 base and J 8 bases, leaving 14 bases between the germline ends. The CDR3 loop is CASSIGTRAGGYTF. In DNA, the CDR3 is TGTGCCAGTAGTATAGGTACCAGGGCGGGAGGCTACACCTTC. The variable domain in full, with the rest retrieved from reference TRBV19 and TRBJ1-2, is DGGITQSPKYLFRKEGQNVTLSCEQNLNHDAMYWYRQDPGQGLRLIYYSQIVNDFQKGDIAEGYSVSREKKESFPLTVTSAQKNPTAFYLCASSIGTRAGGYTFGSGTRLTVV.

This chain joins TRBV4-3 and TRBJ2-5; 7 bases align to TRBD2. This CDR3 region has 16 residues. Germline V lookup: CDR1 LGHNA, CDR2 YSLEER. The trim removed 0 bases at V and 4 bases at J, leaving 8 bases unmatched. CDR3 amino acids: CASSQDLTGGRETQYF. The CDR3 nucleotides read TGCGCCAGCAGCCAAGACCTAACGGGGGGAAGAGAGACCCAGTACTTC.

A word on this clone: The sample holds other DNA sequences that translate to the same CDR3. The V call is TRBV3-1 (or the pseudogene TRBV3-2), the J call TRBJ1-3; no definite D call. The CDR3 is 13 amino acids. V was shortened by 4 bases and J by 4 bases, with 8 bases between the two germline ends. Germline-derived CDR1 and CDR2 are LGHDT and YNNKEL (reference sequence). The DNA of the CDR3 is TGTGCCAGCAGCCCCGGGAGCGGAAACACCATATATTTT. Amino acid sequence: CASSPGSGNTIYF.

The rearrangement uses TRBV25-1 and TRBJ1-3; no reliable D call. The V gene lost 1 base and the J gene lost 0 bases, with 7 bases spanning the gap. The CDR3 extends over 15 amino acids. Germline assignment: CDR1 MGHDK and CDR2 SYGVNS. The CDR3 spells CASSESGFSGNTIYF. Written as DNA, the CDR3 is TGTGCCAGCAGTGAATCGGGTTTCTCTGGAAACACCATATATTTT.

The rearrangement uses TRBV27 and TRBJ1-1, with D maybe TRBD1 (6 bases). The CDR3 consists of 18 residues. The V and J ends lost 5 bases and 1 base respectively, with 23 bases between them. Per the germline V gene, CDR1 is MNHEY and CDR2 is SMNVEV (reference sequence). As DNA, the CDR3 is TGTGCCAGCAGTCCCCGCCGAGACAGGTGGAATAGGAACACTGAAGCTTTCTTT. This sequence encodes CASSPRRDRWNRNTEAFF.

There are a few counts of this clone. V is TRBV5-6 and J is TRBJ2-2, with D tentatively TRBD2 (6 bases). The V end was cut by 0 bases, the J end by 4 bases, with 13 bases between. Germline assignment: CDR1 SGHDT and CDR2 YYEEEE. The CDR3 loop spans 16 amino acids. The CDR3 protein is CASSLDWDSGTGELFF. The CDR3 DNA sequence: TGTGCCAGCAGCTTGGATTGGGACTCGGGCACCGGGGAGCTGTTTTTT.

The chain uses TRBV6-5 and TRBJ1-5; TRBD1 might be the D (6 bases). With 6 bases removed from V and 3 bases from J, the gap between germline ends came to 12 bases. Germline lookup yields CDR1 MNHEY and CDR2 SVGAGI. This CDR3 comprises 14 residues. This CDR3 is CASRLQGSNQPQHF. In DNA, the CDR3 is TGTGCCAGCAGGCTACAGGGATCCAATCAGCCCCAGCATTTT.

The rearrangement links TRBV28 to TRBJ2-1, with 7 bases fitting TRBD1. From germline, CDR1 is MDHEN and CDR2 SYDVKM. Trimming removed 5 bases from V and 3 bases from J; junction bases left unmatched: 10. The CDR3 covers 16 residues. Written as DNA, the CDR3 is TGTGCCAGCAGTCCCTGGACAGGCCCGGACTACAATGAGCAGTTCTTC. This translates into CASSPWTGPDYNEQFF. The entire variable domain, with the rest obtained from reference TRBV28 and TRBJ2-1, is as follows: DVKVTQSSRYLVKRTGEKVFLECVQDMDHENMFWYRQDPGLGLRLIYFSYDVKMKEKGDIPEGYSVSREKKERFSLILESASTNQTSMYLCASSPWTGPDYNEQFFGPGTRLTVL.

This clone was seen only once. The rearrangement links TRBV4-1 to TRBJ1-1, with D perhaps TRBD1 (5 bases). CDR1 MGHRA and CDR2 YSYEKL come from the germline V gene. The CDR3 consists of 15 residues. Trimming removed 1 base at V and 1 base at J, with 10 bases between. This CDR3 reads CASSQAPDRNTEAFF. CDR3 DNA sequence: TGCGCCAGCAGCCAAGCGCCAGACAGGAACACTGAAGCTTTCTTT.

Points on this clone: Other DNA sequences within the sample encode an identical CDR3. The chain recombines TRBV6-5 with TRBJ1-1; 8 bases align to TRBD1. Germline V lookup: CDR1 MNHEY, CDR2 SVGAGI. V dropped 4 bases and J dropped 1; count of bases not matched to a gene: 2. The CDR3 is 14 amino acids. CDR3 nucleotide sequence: TGTGCCAGCAGTTGGGGACAGGCGAACACTGAAGCTTTCTTT. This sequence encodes CASSWGQANTEAFF.

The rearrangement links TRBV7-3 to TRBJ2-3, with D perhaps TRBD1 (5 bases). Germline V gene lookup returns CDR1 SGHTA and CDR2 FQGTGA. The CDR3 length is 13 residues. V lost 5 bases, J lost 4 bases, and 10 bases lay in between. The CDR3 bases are TGTGCCAGCAGCCAGGGTTTGGCAGATACGCAGTATTTT. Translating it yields CASSQGLADTQYF.

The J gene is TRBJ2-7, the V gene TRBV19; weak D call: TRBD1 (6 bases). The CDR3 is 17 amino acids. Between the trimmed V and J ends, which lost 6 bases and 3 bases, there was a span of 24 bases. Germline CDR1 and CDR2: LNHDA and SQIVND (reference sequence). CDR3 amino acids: CASSPGLNLGTLYEQYF. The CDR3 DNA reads TGTGCCAGTAGCCCAGGCCTAAACCTCGGGACACTCTACGAGCAGTACTTC.